This TCR beta chain appears in the sequencing data of a study of graft-versus-host responses after intestinal transplantation. Study summary: Each of the recipients got a multivisceral, liver-intestinal, or isolated intestinal transplant. Among the recipients, all got anti-thymocyte globulin induction and then tacrolimus and steroids for around three years.

Some clones are missing from TCRdb's copy, which holds only in-frame ones; the method was immunoSEQ multiplex PCR. Here the sample spans over 40,000 clones, around 96% being singletons. The ends lost 5 bases at V and 5 bases at J; junction bases unmatched: 10. The CDR3 has 15 residues. Germline values: CDR1 LNHDA, CDR2 SQIVND (reference sequence). For this clone: The antigen is unknown.

Sequenced here: unstimulated CD8+ T cells sorted from spleen or lymph node cells, sampled before transplant. The sequence was obtained from a human donor who was the organ donor for an intestinal transplant. The chain links TRBV19 to TRBJ2-3; 7 bases are shared with TRBD2. CDR3 sequence: CASSQYGGGLDTQYF. As DNA, the CDR3 is TGTGCCAGTAGTCAATATGGGGGGGGATTAGATACGCAGTATTTT.